These T cell receptor beta chains were read from a single sample in a study of molecular identifiers for immune sequencing clone quantification. MiXCR, applied by TCRdb to the PCR reads, yields one record per CDR3 protein. Of about half a million distinct CDR3 sequences listed, roughly a fifth are singletons. Material for sequencing was naive CD8+ T cells from blood, with Jurkat cell RNA spiked in. The receptors derive from a human donor in good health. Some libraries in this study had Jurkat cell RNA spiked in. Both conserved end residues are part of each CDR3. Fields, in order: J gene, D gene, V gene, clone size, CDR3 DNA, CDR3 protein. The D gene is left open where the match is weak. Where a row states a size, it is once, few, many or the class of an expanded clone; other rows omit it.

>TRBJ2-1|.|TRBV5-1|many
TGCGCCAGCAGCCCGGGACGAAGGATTGCCTACAATGAGCAGTTCTTC
CASSPGRRIAYNEQFF
>TRBJ2-1|TRBD2|TRBV7-9|.
TGTGCCAGCAGAGACGGGACTAGCGGGGACAATGAGCAGTTCTTC
CASRDGTSGDNEQFF
>TRBJ2-1|TRBD2|TRBV20-1|few
TGCAGTGCTAGAGATCTGGGTGGACTAGCGGGAGGGCCTAAAGGCGATGAGCAGTTCTTC
CSARDLGGLAGGPKGDEQFF
>TRBJ1-1|TRBD1|TRBV29-1|many
TGCAGCGTTGATGGGGGACAGGGGATGAACACTGAAGCTTTCTTT
CSVDGGQGMNTEAFF
>TRBJ2-3|.|TRBV7-6|many
TGTGCCAGCAGCCCCCGCGTGCTAGATACGCAGTATTTT
CASSPRVLDTQYF
>TRBJ2-7|.|TRBV7-2|many
TGTGCCAGCAGCTTAGCGGTCGGGAGAAACTACGAGCAGTACTTC
CASSLAVGRNYEQYF
>TRBJ2-3|.|TRBV4-3|many
TGCGCCAGCAGCCAAGATCTGGCAGCCCCCGGCGGGTCAGATACGCAGTATTTT
CASSQDLAAPGGSDTQYF
>TRBJ2-5|TRBD2|TRBV19|.
TGTGCCAGTAGTGAACTAGCGGGAGGGCGAGAGACCCAGTACTTC
CASSELAGGRETQYF
>TRBJ2-3|TRBD2|TRBV19|.
TGTGCCAGTAGTATGGGGCGGGGGGCCCCAGATACGCAGTATTTT
CASSMGRGAPDTQYF
>TRBJ2-1|.|TRBV11-2|few
TGTGCCAGCAGCTTATTCCCCGGGACCTACAATGAGCAGTTCTTC
CASSLFPGTYNEQFF
>TRBJ2-7|.|TRBV6-1|many
TGTGCCAGCAGTGACCCCAGAGGGGGAGGATACGAGCAGTACTTC
CASSDPRGGGYEQYF
>TRBJ2-2|TRBD1|TRBV3-1|.
TGTGCCAGCAGCCAAGATTGGGGGCTTGGGACAGAGGCCGGGGAGCTGTTTTTT
CASSQDWGLGTEAGELFF
>TRBJ2-7|.|TRBV27|many
TGTGCCAGCAGTTTATTAGCGCCTGCAGGGACGGTCGACGAGCAGTACTTC
CASSLLAPAGTVDEQYF
>TRBJ2-1|TRBD2|TRBV9|.
TGTGCCAGCAGCGTAGGGGCTAGCGGAGGGATTTTGTACAATGAGCAGTTCTTC
CASSVGASGGILYNEQFF
>TRBJ1-6|.|TRBV3-1|.
TGTGCCAGCAGCCCCACAGGTTCACCCCTCCACTTT
CASSPTGSPLHF
>TRBJ2-2|TRBD2|TRBV6-5|many
TGTGCCAGCAGCCCCCAGCGGGGTAACGGGGAGCTGTTTTTT
CASSPQRGNGELFF
>TRBJ2-3|.|TRBV15|many
TGTGCCACCAGCAGAGAATTCGCCCAGACAGATACGCAGTATTTT
CATSREFAQTDTQYF
>TRBJ1-5|.|TRBV12-3/TRBV12-4|.
TGTGCCAGCAGTTGGGCCCAGGGGAAGAGCAATCAGCCCCAGCATTTT
CASSWAQGKSNQPQHF
>TRBJ2-7|TRBD2|TRBV6-5|.
TGTGCCAGCGGCCCACCGGGAGGAAGCTACGAGCAGTACTTC
CASGPPGGSYEQYF
>TRBJ2-1|TRBD2|TRBV6-5|few
TGTGCCAGCAGTTACTCGAGTCCTTGGGCGGGGGGCTACAATGAGCAGTTCTTC
CASSYSSPWAGGYNEQFF
>TRBJ2-1|TRBD2|TRBV28|.
TGTACCAGCAATGAAGGGACTAGCTTTGGGAATGAGCAGTTCTTC
CTSNEGTSFGNEQFF
>TRBJ2-1|.|TRBV18|.
TGTGCCAGCTCAGCCGACAGTGGGGGTTACAATGAGCAGTTCTTC
CASSADSGGYNEQFF
>TRBJ2-3|TRBD2|TRBV5-1|many
TGCGCCAGCAGCACGGGACTAGCGGGGGGATTCAGCACAGATACGCAGTATTTT
CASSTGLAGGFSTDTQYF
>TRBJ1-1|.|TRBV10-1|many
TGCGCCAGCAGGGTTGGCTGGAACACTGAAGCTTTCTTT
CASRVGWNTEAFF
>TRBJ2-1|TRBD1|TRBV23-1|many
TGCGCCAGCAGTCATCCGGACAGGGGGACCTACAATGAGCAGTTCTTC
CASSHPDRGTYNEQFF
>TRBJ1-3|.|TRBV9|many
TGTGCCAGCAGCGTAGGACGGATTTCTGGAAACACCATATATTTT
CASSVGRISGNTIYF
>TRBJ2-1|.|TRBV27|.
TGTGCCAGCAGTCCAACAGGGAACTCCCACAATGAGCAGTTCTTC
CASSPTGNSHNEQFF
>TRBJ2-1|TRBD2|TRBV27|.
TGTGCCACTTCCCCGGGGGTTAGCGGGGCCTACAATGAGCAGTTCTTC
CATSPGVSGAYNEQFF
>TRBJ2-3|TRBD1|TRBV3-1|.
TGTGCCAGCAGCCAAGTTTGGACAGGGGGCAAGATGGACACAGATACGCAGTATTTT
CASSQVWTGGKMDTDTQYF
>TRBJ2-7|.|TRBV7-9|.
TGTGCCAGCAGCCACAGACAGTCCTACGAGCAGTACTTC
CASSHRQSYEQYF
>TRBJ2-7|.|TRBV29-1|.
TGCGGCGACCCCATTAAGGAGGGCACAATCTACGAGCAGTACTTC
CGDPIKEGTIYEQYF